Each of the 10 T cell receptor beta chains below was sequenced from the same sample in a study of early stage breast cancer tumors. TCRdb's copy holds only in-frame clones and misses some; the assay was immunoSEQ multiplex PCR. The data hold tens of thousands of clones, with about 78% observed a single time. Sequencing used blood. The receptors originated from a person aged 50 to 59 with breast cancer.

V usage is TRBV28 and J usage is TRBJ1-1; D gene uncertain. CDR1 is MDHEN and CDR2 is SYDVKM in the germline V gene. Trimming stripped 4 bases from V and 5 bases from J, with 11 bases between. The CDR3 extends over 13 amino acids. CDR3 loop: CASSSPGGTEAFF. In DNA form, the CDR3 reads TGTGCCAGCAGTTCCCCGGGAGGGACTGAAGCTTTCTTT. The variable domain in full, with the rest retrieved from reference TRBV28 and TRBJ1-1, is DVKVTQSSRYLVKRTGEKVFLECVQDMDHENMFWYRQDPGLGLRLIYFSYDVKMKEKGDIPEGYSVSREKKERFSLILESASTNQTSMYLCASSSPGGTEAFFGQGTRLTVV.

This rearrangement joins TRBV5-6 to TRBJ1-4, with 8 bases that match TRBD1. The CDR3 totals 14 residues. Germline CDR1 and CDR2: SGHDT and YYEEEE. After removal of 4 bases from V and 7 bases from J, the junction contained 6 bases not matched to a gene. The CDR3 region is CASSLTGTGEKLFF. CDR3 coding DNA: TGTGCCAGCAGCCTAACCGGGACAGGTGAAAAACTGTTTTTT.

This clone was counted between two and nine times. The V and J genes are TRBV2 and TRBJ2-1; 12 bases line up with TRBD2. Germline lookup yields CDR1 SNHLY and CDR2 FYNNEI. Losses at the gene ends were 9 bases for V and 10 bases for J; bases not matched to a gene: 7. CDR3 length: 13 residues. The CDR3 is CASRLAGVNEQFF. In DNA, the CDR3 is TGTGCCAGTCGACTAGCGGGAGTTAACGAGCAGTTCTTC.

In this sample, this clone is medium-sized. The CDR3 nucleotides read TGTGCCAGCAGTGCGCGGGGGGACAGGGGATACGAGCAGTACTTC. Amino acids: CASSARGDRGYEQYF. V and J are TRBV6-6 and TRBJ2-7; the match to TRBD1 covers 10 bases. Trimming took 5 bases from V and 4 from J; bases not matched to a gene: 8. The germline V gene has CDR1 MNHNY and CDR2 SVGAGI (reference sequence). CDR3 size: 15 residues.

CDR3 loop: CASRTSGDTGELFF. DNA of the CDR3: TGTGCCAGCCGAACCTCCGGGGACACCGGGGAGCTGTTTTTT. The chain combines TRBV2 with TRBJ2-2; tentative D call: TRBD2 (5 bases). This CDR3 contains 14 residues. Germline CDR1 SNHLY, CDR2 FYNNEI. V was trimmed by 8 bases and J by 3 bases, leaving 13 bases between them. Together with reference TRBV2 and TRBJ2-2, the CDR3 gives the full variable domain: EPEVTQTPSHQVTQMGQEVILRCVPISNHLYFYWYRQILGQKVEFLVSFYNNEISEKSEIFDDQFSVERPDGSNFTLKIRSTKLEDSAMYFCASRTSGDTGELFFGEGSRLTVL.

The chain carries TRBV7-9 and TRBJ2-1, with 9 bases fitting TRBD2. The germline CDR1 and CDR2 sequences are SEHNR and FQNEAQ (reference sequence). J gave up 6 bases and V 3 bases, and 12 bases lay outside the gene matches. The CDR3 runs to 17 residues. The CDR3 region has the DNA TGTGCCAGCAGCTTCGCCTTAGCGGGAGAGGGCGGCAATGAGCAGTTCTTC. Amino acid sequence: CASSFALAGEGGNEQFF.

The sample holds a few counts of this clone. This chain uses TRBV10-1 with TRBJ1-1; D call uncertain. Germline V CDR1 and CDR2: WNHNN, SYGVQD (reference sequence). The CDR3 extends over 13 amino acids. V lost 0 bases and J lost 8, with 10 bases in between. Here the CDR3 reads CASSESIRREAFF. The CDR3 region has the DNA TGCGCCAGCAGTGAGTCGATACGTCGGGAAGCTTTCTTT.

The rearrangement uses TRBV4-2 and TRBJ1-1; D perhaps matches TRBD1 (5 bases). The CDR3 runs to 14 residues. V was pared by 6 bases and J by 2 bases, with 13 bases between. CDR1 and CDR2 (germline): LGHNA, YNFKEQ. CDR3 amino acids: CASSAGRPNTEAFF. Written as DNA, the CDR3 is TGTGCCAGCAGTGCAGGGAGGCCTAACACTGAAGCTTTCTTT.

This chain uses TRBV14 with TRBJ2-5; 8 bases are a match to TRBD1. Germline loops: CDR1 SGHDN, CDR2 FVKESK. This CDR3 has 17 amino acids. V shed 0 bases, J shed 2 bases, and the junction held 8 bases outside the gene matches. CDR3 amino acids: CASSQDQSGGLQETQYF. CDR3 bases: TGTGCCAGCAGCCAAGATCAGTCAGGGGGCTTACAAGAGACCCAGTACTTC.

The CDR3 region is CASSLESGAPLEQFF. The CDR3 coding sequence is TGTGCCAGCAGCTTAGAATCAGGGGCCCCTCTAGAGCAGTTCTTC. The chain links TRBV7-6 to TRBJ2-1, with D perhaps TRBD1 (6 bases). The germline V and J ends were trimmed by 1 base and 10 bases, with 17 bases remaining between them. Germline V gene data show CDR1 as SGHVS and CDR2 as FNYEAQ. The CDR3 totals 15 residues. The full variable domain, its missing parts supplied by reference TRBV7-6 and TRBJ2-1, is GAGVSQSPRYKVTKRGQDVALRCDPISGHVSLYWYRQALGQGPEFLTYFNYEAQQDKSGLPNDRFSAERPEGSISTLTIQRTEQRDSAMYRCASSLESGAPLEQFFGPGTRLTVL.